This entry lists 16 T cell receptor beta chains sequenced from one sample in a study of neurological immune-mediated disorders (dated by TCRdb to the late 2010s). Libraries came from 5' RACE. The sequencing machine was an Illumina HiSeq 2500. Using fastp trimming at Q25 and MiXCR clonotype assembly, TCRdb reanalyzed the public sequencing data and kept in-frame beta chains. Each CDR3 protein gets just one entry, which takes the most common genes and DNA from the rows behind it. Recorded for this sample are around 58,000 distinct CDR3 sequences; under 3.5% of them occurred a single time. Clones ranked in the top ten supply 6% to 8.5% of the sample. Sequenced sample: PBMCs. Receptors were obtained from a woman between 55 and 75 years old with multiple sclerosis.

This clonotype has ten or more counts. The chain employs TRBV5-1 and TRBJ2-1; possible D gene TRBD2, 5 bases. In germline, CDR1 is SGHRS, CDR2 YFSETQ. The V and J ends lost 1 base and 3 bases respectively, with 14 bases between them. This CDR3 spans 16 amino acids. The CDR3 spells CASSLFSRGGYNEQFF. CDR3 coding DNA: TGCGCCAGCAGCTTGTTTTCCCGTGGAGGCTACAATGAGCAGTTCTTC.

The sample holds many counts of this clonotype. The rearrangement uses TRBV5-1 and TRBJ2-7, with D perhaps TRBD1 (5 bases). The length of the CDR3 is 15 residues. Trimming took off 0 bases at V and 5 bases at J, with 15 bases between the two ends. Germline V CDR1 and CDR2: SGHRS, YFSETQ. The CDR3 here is CASSLVAGNSNEQYF. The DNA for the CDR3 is TGCGCCAGCAGCTTGGTGGCAGGGAATTCCAACGAGCAGTACTTC.

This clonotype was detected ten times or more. The DNA for the CDR3 is TGCGCCAGCAGCCCCCGGACTAGCGGGAGATCCGATGAGCAGTTCTTC. This sequence encodes CASSPRTSGRSDEQFF. The chain joins TRBV4-1 to TRBJ2-1; 13 nucleotides align to TRBD2. The CDR3 is 16 amino acids. CDR1 is MGHRA and CDR2 is YSYEKL in the germline V gene. V was clipped by 4 bases and J by 8 bases; unmatched bases: 8.

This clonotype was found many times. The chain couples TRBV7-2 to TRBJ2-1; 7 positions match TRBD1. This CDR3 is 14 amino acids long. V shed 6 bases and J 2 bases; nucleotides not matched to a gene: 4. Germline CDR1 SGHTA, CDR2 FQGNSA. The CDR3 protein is CASSNRGPYNEQFF. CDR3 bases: TGTGCCAGCAGTAACAGGGGCCCCTACAATGAGCAGTTCTTC. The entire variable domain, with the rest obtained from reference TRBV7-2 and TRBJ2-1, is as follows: GAGVSQSPSNKVTEKGKDVELRCDPISGHTALYWYRQSLGQGLEFLIYFQGNSAPDKSGLPSDRFSAERTGGSVSTLTIQRTQQEDSAVYLCASSNRGPYNEQFFGPGTRLTVL.

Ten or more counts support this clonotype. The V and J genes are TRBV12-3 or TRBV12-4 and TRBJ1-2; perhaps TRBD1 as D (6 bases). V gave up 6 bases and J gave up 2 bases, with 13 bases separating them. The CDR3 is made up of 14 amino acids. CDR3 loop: CASRELTGNYGYTF. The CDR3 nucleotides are TGTGCCAGCAGAGAGCTAACAGGGAACTATGGCTACACCTTC.

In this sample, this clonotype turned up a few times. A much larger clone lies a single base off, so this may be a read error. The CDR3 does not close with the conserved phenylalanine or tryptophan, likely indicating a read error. The CDR3 region has the DNA TGTGCCAGCAGCGGAGGGACATTTGACATTCAGTACTGC. It is translated as CASSGGTFDIQYC. The chain has TRBV9 and TRBJ2-4; TRBD1 is a possible D gene (6 bases). V was trimmed by 3 bases and J by 8 bases, leaving 12 bases between them. Germline V gene lookup returns CDR1 SGDLS and CDR2 YYNGEE. This CDR3 region has 13 residues.

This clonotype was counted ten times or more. The DNA of the CDR3 is TGTGCCAGCAGTTACTCGTCTCGCCTTCGAGCTAATGAAAAACTGTTTTTT. Its protein is CASSYSSRLRANEKLFF. The chain couples TRBV6-5 to TRBJ1-4; D gene uncertain. V dropped 0 bases and J dropped 3 bases, with 14 bases sitting between them. Germline V CDR1 and CDR2: MNHEY, SVGAGI. The CDR3 consists of 17 residues.

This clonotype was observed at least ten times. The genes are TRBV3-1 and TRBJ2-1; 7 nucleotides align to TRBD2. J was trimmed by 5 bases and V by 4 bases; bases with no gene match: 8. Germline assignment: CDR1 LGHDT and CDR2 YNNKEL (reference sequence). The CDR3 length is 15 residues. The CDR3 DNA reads TGTGCCAGCAGCCGAAGAGCGGGGCCCCACAATGAGCAGTTCTTC. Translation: CASSRRAGPHNEQFF.

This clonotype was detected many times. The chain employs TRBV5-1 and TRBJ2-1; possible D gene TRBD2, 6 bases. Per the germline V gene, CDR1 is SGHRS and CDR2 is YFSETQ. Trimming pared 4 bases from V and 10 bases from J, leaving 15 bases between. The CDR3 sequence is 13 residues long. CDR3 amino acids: CASSAGPLREQFF. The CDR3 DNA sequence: TGCGCCAGCAGCGCGGGACCGCTTCGCGAGCAGTTCTTC.

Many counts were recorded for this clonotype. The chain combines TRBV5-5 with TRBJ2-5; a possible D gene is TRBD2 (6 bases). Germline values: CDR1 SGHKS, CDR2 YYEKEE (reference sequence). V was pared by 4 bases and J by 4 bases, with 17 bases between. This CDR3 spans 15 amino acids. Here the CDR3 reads CASSLGGIGGETQYF. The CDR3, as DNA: TGTGCCAGCAGCCTCGGAGGGATCGGCGGAGAGACCCAGTACTTC.

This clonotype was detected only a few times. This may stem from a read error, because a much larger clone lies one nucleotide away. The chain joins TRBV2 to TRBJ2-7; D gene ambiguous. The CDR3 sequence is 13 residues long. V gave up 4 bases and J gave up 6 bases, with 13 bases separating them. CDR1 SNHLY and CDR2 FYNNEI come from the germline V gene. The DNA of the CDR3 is TGTGCCAGCAGTGGTACCGAATTGGGCGAGCAGTACTTC. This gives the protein CASSGTELGEQYF. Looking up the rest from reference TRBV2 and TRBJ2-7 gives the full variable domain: EPEVTQTPSHQVTQMGQEVILRCVPISNHLYFYWYRQILGQKVEFLVSFYNNEISEKSEIFDDQFSVERPDGSNFTLKIRSTKLEDSAMYFCASSGTELGEQYFGPGTRLTVT.

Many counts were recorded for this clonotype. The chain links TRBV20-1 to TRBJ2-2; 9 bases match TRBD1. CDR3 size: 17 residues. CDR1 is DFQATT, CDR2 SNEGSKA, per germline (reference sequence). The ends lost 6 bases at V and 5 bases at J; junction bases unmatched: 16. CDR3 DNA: TGCAGTGCCGCAGGGGACAGGGTATTGCGGGGGACCGGGGAGCTGTTTTTT. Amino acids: CSAAGDRVLRGTGELFF.

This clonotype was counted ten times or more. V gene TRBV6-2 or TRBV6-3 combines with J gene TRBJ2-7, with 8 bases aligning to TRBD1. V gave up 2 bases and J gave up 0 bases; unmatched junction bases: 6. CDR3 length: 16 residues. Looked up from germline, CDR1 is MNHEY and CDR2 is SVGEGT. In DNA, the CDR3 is TGTGCCAGCAGTTACGACAGGGGCCGCCCCTCCTACGAGCAGTACTTC. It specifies CASSYDRGRPSYEQYF.

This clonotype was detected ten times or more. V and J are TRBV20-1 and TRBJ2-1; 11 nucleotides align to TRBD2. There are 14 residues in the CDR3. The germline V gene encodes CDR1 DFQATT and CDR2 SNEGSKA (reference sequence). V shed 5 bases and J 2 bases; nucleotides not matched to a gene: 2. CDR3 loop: CSAQTSGAYNEQFF. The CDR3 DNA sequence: TGCAGTGCTCAGACTAGCGGGGCCTACAATGAGCAGTTCTTC.

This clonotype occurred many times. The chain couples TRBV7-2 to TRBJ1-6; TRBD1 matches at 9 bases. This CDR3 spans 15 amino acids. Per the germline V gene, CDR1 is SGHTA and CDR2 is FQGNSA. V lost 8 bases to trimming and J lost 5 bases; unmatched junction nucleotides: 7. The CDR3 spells CASRSGTGHNSPLHF. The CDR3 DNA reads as TGTGCCAGCCGCTCAGGGACAGGGCATAATTCACCCCTCCACTTT.

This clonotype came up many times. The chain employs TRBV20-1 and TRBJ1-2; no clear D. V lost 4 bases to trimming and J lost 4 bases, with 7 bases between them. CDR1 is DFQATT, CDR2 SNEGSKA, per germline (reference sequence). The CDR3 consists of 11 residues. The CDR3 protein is CSATAGYGYTF. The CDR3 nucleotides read TGCAGTGCTACAGCCGGCTATGGCTACACCTTC.